This TCR beta chain was sequenced in a study of T-cell memory formation after mild COVID-19. General observations from the study: CD4/CD8 balance held among clones contracting day 15 to 85, and later expanders leaned CD4+. Pre-infection memory harbored some responding clones, suggesting cross-reactive memory joined.

Details on this clonotype: Its antigen remains unidentified.

Each CDR3 protein gets one entry after TCRdb re-called the 5' RACE reads with MiXCR. The table lists approximately 480,000 distinct CDR3 sequences, approximately 18% of them singletons. Germline V gene lookup returns CDR1 LNHDA and CDR2 SQIVND (reference sequence). V dropped 3 bases and J dropped 8; count of bases not matched to a gene: 5. The CDR3 covers 15 residues. The specimen was PBMCs or a T cell subset sorted from them (not recorded which). V and J are TRBV19 and TRBJ2-1; 12 bases are shared with TRBD2. This TCR was recovered from an adult woman who had mild COVID-19 (a few samples of this study predate the infection). Cell type and time point are not known. As DNA, the CDR3 is TGTGCCAGTAGTATCTCGGGACTAGCGGGTCATGAGCAGTTCTTC. Amino acid sequence: CASSISGLAGHEQFF.